These 11 T cell receptor beta chains were sequenced from one sample in a study of OX40 agonist ivuxolimab in advanced cancers. Assay used: immunoSEQ multiplex PCR; TCRdb lists only in-frame clones, some missing. The table has 59,000 or so clones, 82% seen once; the top ten hold roughly 3.7%. The source was CD4+ or CD8+ T cells sorted from blood, collected in a trial of the OX40 agonist ivuxolimab. The receptors here all came from an adult with an advanced solid tumor such as melanoma, head and neck, liver or kidney cancer.

The chain combines TRBV5-1 with TRBJ2-7, with unresolved D. Germline CDR1 is SGHRS and CDR2 is YFSETQ. V lost 2 bases and J lost 0, with 9 bases in between. This CDR3 contains 14 residues. CDR3 sequence: CASSFSGSSYEQYF. In nucleotides, the CDR3 is TGCGCCAGCAGCTTTAGTGGCAGCTCCTACGAGCAGTACTTC.

This rearrangement joins TRBV2 to TRBJ2-2; D may match TRBD1 or TRBD2 (5 bases each). Germline V gene data show CDR1 as SNHLY and CDR2 as FYNNEI. The CDR3 is 16 residues long. The germline V and J ends were trimmed by 8 bases and 3 bases, with 19 bases remaining between them. The chain's CDR3 is CASHSRGAADTGELFF. CDR3 in DNA: TGTGCCAGCCACTCACGAGGGGCGGCTGACACCGGGGAGCTGTTTTTT.

The CDR3 loop reads CASSLVANNEQFF. In nucleotides, the CDR3 is TGTGCCAGCAGCTTAGTTGCGAACAATGAGCAGTTCTTC. This sequence joins TRBV7-9 and TRBJ2-1; D not certain. V gave up 1 base and J gave up 5 bases, with 6 bases separating them. Germline V gene sequence: CDR1 SEHNR, CDR2 FQNEAQ (reference sequence). This CDR3 comprises 13 residues.

V is TRBV6-5 and J is TRBJ1-1; tentative D call: TRBD1 (6 bases). With 2 bases removed from V and 4 bases from J, the gap between germline ends came to 14 bases. The V gene's germline CDR1 is MNHEY and CDR2 SVGAGI. CDR3 size: 15 residues. CDR3 residues: CASSYGGAKRTEAFF. As DNA, the CDR3 is TGTGCCAGCAGTTACGGGGGGGCGAAGCGCACTGAAGCTTTCTTT.

This clone was observed a single time. This chain uses TRBV5-6 with TRBJ2-3; 7 bases are shared with TRBD2. J lost 2 bases, V lost 4 bases, and 7 bases had no gene match. The CDR3 is made up of 15 amino acids. Germline V gives CDR1 SGHDT, CDR2 YYEEEE. CDR3 sequence reads: CASSNSLATTDTQYF. The CDR3 nucleotides are TGTGCCAGCAGCAACTCACTAGCGACCACAGATACGCAGTATTTT.

The CDR3 spells CASSYSGRAQETQYF. CDR3 nucleotide sequence: TGTGCCAGCAGTTACTCGGGCCGGGCCCAAGAGACCCAGTACTTC. The chain uses TRBV6-5 and TRBJ2-5, with D hard to call. V lost 0 bases and J 1 base, leaving 9 bases between the germline ends. Germline V gene data show CDR1 as MNHEY and CDR2 as SVGAGI. This CDR3 spans 15 amino acids.

The chain links TRBV7-3 to TRBJ2-1; a possible D gene is TRBD1 (5 bases). Germline V gene sequence: CDR1 SGHTA, CDR2 FQGTGA. V was cut by 0 bases and J by 5 bases, with 17 bases left in between. The CDR3 loop spans 17 amino acids. The CDR3 nucleotides read TGTGCCAGCAGCTTAACCCGGTCTATAGGGGTCCACAATGAGCAGTTCTTC. Amino acid sequence: CASSLTRSIGVHNEQFF.

Only a few counts were recorded for this clone. The V gene is TRBV9, the J gene TRBJ1-1; perhaps TRBD1 as D (5 bases). Germline CDR1 SGDLS, CDR2 YYNGEE. CDR3 size: 13 residues. Trimming took 5 bases from V and 3 from J, leaving 11 bases between them. The CDR3 DNA reads TGTGCCAGCAGACGGGGGAGAGACACTGAAGCTTTCTTT. Its protein product is CASRRGRDTEAFF.

This clone was seen just once. The gene calls are TRBV30 and TRBJ1-2, with D maybe TRBD1 (5 bases). Germline lookup yields CDR1 GTSNPN and CDR2 SVGIG (reference sequence). Trimming stripped 4 bases from V and 1 base from J, with 7 bases between. CDR3 length: 12 amino acids. CDR3 protein: CAWMDINYGYTF. CDR3 in DNA: TGTGCCTGGATGGACATTAACTATGGCTACACCTTC.

The genes are TRBV27 and TRBJ2-6; 9 bases agree with TRBD1. V dropped 7 bases and J dropped 2; count of bases not matched to a gene: 9. Germline CDR1 reads MNHEY; CDR2 reads SMNVEV (reference sequence). CDR3 length: 17 residues. The CDR3 coding sequence is TGTGCCAGCACCGAGGGACAGGGTTTCCCTGGGGCCAACGTCCTGACTTTC. Protein sequence: CASTEGQGFPGANVLTF. The entire variable domain, with the rest obtained from reference TRBV27 and TRBJ2-6, is as follows: EAQVTQNPRYLITVTGKKLTVTCSQNMNHEYMSWYRQDPGLGLRQIYYSMNVEVTDKGDVPEGYKVSRKEKRNFPLILESPSPNQTSLYFCASTEGQGFPGANVLTFGAGSRLTVL.

The chain uses TRBV27 and TRBJ1-1; no clear D. Trimming removed 5 bases at V and 3 bases at J, with 13 bases between. The V gene's germline CDR1 is MNHEY and CDR2 SMNVEV (reference sequence). The CDR3 spans 14 residues. The CDR3: CASSPDLRYTEAFF. CDR3 in DNA: TGTGCCAGCAGTCCCGATTTAAGGTACACTGAAGCTTTCTTT.